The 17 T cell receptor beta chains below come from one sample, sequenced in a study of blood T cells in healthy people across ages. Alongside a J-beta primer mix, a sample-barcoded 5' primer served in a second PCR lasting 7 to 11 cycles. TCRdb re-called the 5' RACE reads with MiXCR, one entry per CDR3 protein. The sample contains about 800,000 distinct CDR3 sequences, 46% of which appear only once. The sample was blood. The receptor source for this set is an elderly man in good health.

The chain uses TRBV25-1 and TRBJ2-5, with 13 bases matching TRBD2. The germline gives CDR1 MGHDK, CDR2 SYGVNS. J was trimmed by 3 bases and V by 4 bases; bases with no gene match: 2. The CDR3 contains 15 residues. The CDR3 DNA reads TGTGCCAGCAGTGGGACTAGCGGGAGAGAAGAGACCCAGTACTTC. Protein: CASSGTSGREETQYF.

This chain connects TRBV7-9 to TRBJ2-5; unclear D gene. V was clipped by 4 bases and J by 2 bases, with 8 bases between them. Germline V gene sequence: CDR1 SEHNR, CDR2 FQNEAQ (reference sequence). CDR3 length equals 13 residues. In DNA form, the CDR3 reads TGTGCCAGCAGCTCGCGTCTTCAAGAGACCCAGTACTTC. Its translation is CASSSRLQETQYF.

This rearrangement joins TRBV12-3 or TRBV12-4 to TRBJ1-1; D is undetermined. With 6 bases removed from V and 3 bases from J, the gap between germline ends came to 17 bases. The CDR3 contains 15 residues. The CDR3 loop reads CASRPRVGLYTEAFF. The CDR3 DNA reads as TGTGCCAGCAGACCACGGGTCGGGCTTTACACTGAAGCTTTCTTT.

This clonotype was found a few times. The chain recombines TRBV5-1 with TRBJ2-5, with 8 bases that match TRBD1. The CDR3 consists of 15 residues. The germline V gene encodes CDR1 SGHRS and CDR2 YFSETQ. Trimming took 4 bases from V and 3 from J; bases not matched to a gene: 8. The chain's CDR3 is CASSPLQTGEETQYF. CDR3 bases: TGCGCCAGCAGCCCGCTCCAGACAGGGGAAGAGACCCAGTACTTC.

The CDR3 DNA reads as TGTGCCAGCGCCAGTAGGGGACGGGGGAACAATGAGCAGTTCTTC. The encoded protein is CASASRGRGNNEQFF. V usage is TRBV25-1 and J usage is TRBJ2-1; D might be TRBD2 (6 bases). This CDR3 is 15 amino acids long. Trimming took off 8 bases at V and 5 bases at J, with 19 bases between the two ends. Germline V lookup: CDR1 MGHDK, CDR2 SYGVNS.

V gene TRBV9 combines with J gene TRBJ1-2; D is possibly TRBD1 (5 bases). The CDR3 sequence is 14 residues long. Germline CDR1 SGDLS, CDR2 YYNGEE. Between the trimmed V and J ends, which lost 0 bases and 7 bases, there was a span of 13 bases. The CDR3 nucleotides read TGTGCCAGCAGCGTAGGGGGGGATGTGGCTGGCTACACCTTC. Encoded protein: CASSVGGDVAGYTF.

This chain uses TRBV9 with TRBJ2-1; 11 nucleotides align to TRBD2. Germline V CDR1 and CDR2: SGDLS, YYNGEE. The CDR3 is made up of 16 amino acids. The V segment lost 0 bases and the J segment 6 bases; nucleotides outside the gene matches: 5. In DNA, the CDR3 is TGTGCCAGCAGCGTAGCCGGGACTAGCGGCCTCAATGAGCAGTTCTTC. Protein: CASSVAGTSGLNEQFF. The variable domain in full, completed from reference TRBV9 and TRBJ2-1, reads DSGVTQTPKHLITATGQRVTLRCSPRSGDLSVYWYQQSLDQGLQFLIQYYNGEERAKGNILERFSAQQFPDLHSELNLSSLELGDSALYFCASSVAGTSGLNEQFFGPGTRLTVL.

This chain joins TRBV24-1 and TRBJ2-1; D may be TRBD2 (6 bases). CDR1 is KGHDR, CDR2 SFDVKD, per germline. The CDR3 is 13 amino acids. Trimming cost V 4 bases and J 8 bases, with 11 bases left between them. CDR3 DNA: TGTGCCACCAGTGAATCGGGACTTCATGAGCAGTTCTTC. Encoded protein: CATSESGLHEQFF.

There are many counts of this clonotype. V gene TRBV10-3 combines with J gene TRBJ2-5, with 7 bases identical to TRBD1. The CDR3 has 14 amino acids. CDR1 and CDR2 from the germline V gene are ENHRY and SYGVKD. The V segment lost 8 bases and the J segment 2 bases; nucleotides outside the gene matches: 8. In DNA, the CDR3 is TGTGCCATCTGGGACAGCCAAGGGCAAGAGACCCAGTACTTC. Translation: CAIWDSQGQETQYF.

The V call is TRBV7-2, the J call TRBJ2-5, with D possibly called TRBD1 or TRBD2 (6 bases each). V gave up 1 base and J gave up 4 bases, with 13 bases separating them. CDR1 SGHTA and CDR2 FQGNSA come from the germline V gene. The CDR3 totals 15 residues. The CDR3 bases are TGTGCCAGCAGCTTAGAATTCGGAGGGGGAGAGACCCAGTACTTC. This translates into CASSLEFGGGETQYF. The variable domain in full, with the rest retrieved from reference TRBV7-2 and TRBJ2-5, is GAGVSQSPSNKVTEKGKDVELRCDPISGHTALYWYRQSLGQGLEFLIYFQGNSAPDKSGLPSDRFSAERTGGSVSTLTIQRTQQEDSAVYLCASSLEFGGGETQYFGPGTRLLVL.

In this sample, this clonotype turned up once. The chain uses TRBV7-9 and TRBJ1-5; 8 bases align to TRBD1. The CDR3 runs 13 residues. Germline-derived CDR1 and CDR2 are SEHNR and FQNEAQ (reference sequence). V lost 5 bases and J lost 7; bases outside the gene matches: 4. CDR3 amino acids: CASSRDRRQPQHF. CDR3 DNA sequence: TGTGCCAGCAGCCGGGACAGGAGGCAGCCCCAGCATTTT.

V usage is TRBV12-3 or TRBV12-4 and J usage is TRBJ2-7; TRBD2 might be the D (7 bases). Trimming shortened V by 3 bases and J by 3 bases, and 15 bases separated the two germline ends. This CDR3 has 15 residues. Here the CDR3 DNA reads TGTGCCAGCAGTTTGGGGGCGGGAGCAATCTACGAGCAGTACTTC. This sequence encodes CASSLGAGAIYEQYF.

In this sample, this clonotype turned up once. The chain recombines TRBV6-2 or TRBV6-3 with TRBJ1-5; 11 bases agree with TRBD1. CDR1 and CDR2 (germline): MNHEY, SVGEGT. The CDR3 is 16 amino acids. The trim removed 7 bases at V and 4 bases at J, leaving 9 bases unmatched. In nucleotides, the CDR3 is TGTGCCAGCACCGACTGGACAGGGGGCTTGAATCAGCCCCAGCATTTT. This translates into CASTDWTGGLNQPQHF.

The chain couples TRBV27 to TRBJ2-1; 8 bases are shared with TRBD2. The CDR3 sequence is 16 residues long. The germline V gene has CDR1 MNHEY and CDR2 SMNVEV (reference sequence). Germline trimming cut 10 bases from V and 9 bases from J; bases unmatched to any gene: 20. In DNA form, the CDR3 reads TGTGCCATCTCACAGTTACGGGAGGGTGAACACAGTGAGCAGTTCTTC. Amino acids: CAISQLREGEHSEQFF.

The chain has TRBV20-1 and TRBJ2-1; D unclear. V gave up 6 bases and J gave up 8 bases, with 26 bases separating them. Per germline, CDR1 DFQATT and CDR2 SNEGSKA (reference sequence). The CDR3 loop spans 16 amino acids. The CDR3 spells CSAARARVNYIDEQFF. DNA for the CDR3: TGCAGTGCGGCTCGGGCTAGGGTCAACTATATCGATGAGCAGTTCTTC.

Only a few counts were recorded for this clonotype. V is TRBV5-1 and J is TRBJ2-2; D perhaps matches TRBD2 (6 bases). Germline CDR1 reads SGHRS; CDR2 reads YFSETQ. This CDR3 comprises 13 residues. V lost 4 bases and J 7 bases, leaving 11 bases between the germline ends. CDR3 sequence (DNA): TGCGCCAGCAGCGTGGAGGGAGTCGGGGAGCTGTTTTTT. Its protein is CASSVEGVGELFF.

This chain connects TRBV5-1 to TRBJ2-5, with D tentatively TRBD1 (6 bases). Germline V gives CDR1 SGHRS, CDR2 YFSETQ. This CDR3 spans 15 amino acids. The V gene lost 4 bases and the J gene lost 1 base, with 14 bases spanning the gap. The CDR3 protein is CASSANTGSQETQYF. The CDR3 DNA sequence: TGCGCCAGCAGCGCTAATACAGGGTCCCAAGAGACCCAGTACTTC. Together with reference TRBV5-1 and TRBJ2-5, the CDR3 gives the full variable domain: KAGVTQTPRYLIKTRGQQVTLSCSPISGHRSVSWYQQTPGQGLQFLFEYFSETQRNKGNFPGRFSGRQFSNSRSEMNVSTLELGDSALYLCASSANTGSQETQYFGPGTRLLVL.